This T cell receptor beta chain came from a study of blood T cells in healthy people across ages. Through a sample-barcoded 5' primer and a J-beta primer mix, a second PCR was run for 7 to 11 cycles. TCRdb processed the 5' RACE reads anew with MiXCR; each CDR3 protein has one entry. The top ten hold approximately 4.1% of the sample, which has 1,500,000 or so distinct CDR3 sequences, 42% seen once. There were at least 5.5 micrograms of total RNA extracted from every sample. The CDR3 spans 15 residues. The V gene's germline CDR1 is SEHNR and CDR2 FQNEAQ (reference sequence). The junction had 14 bases not matched to a gene; V was cut back by 5 bases and J by 11 bases.

The chain links TRBV7-9 to TRBJ1-4, with TRBD1 identical over 7 bases. This TCR was sampled from a woman aged 18-30 years in good health. The sample taken for sequencing was blood. CDR3 coding DNA: TGTGCCAGCAGCACAGACAGGGTTATAGCCCGCAAACTGTTTTTT. Protein product: CASSTDRVIARKLFF.